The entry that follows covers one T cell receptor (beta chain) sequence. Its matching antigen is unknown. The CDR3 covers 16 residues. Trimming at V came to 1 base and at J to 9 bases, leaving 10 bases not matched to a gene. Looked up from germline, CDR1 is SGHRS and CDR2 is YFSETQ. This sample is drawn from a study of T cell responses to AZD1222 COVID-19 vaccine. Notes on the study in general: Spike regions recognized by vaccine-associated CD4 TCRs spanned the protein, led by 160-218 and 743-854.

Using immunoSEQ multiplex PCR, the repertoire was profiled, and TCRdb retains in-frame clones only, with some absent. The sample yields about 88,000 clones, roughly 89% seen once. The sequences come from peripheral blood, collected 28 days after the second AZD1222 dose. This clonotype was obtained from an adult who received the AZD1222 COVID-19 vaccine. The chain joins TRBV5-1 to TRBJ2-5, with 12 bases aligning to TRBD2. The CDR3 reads CASSLQASGGAEPQYF. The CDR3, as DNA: TGCGCCAGCAGCTTGCAGGCTAGCGGGGGGGCGGAGCCCCAGTACTTC.